This T cell receptor (beta chain) was captured in a study of identical twins. Per germline, CDR1 MGHDK and CDR2 SYGVNS. The V gene end was trimmed by 4 bases and the J gene end by 4 bases; junction bases not matched to a gene: 3. This CDR3 is 14 amino acids long. Each cDNA held unique molecular identifiers, and template switching gave it a universal primer site. TCRdb ran MiXCR on the 5' RACE reads and lists one entry per CDR3 protein. The repertoire holds hundreds of thousands of distinct CDR3 sequences, with approximately 18% as singletons. This clonotype occurred a few times. The same data also contributed to another study, on T cells expressing NK-cell markers. In that study: In sorted CD3+CD56+NKG2C+, CD3+CD56+NKG2C- and CD3+CD56-NKG2C+ T cells, TCR beta repertoires were obtained.

The TCR was taken from a woman aged 18-35 years in good health. The chain recombines TRBV25-1 with TRBJ2-2; TRBD1 agrees at 7 bases. The sequencing input was PBMCs. The chain's CDR3 is CASSVGQATGELFF. In DNA, the CDR3 is TGTGCCAGCAGTGTTGGACAGGCCACCGGGGAGCTGTTTTTT.